This T cell receptor beta chain was obtained from a study of blood T cell repertoires in COVID-19. Turning to the study itself: Samples of COVID-19 (acute and convalescent) were obtained from the United States, Italy and Spain. Nucleic acid was either cDNA or gDNA, and it came from T cells, B-cell-depleted T cells, or PBMCs.

This CDR3 is 18 amino acids long. In the original analysis: Estimation of nucleated cell counts relied on the amplification of reference gene primers. Some clones are missing from TCRdb's copy, which holds only in-frame ones; the method was immunoSEQ multiplex PCR. V, J and clone size are those of that table, while D and trimming were read from the DNA. The repertoire holds around 60,000 clones, with 80% to 90% as singletons. This receptor was taken from a woman aged 55-69 years with COVID-19, enrolled during active disease. The chain combines TRBV21-1 with TRBJ2-2; the D call TRBD1 from the table was never checked on the DNA. TRBV21-1 is flagged as a pseudogene. Source material: peripheral blood. The CDR3 reads CASSKGTVDRVFTGELFF. The CDR3 nucleotides are TGTGCCAGCAGCAAAGGGACCGTGGACAGGGTCTTTACCGGGGAGCTGTTTTTT.